This TCR beta chain comes out of a study of post-analysis software for immune sequencing data (dated by TCRdb to the mid-2010s). Notes on the research overall: Recorded disease courses included relapsing-remitting, secondary progressive and progressive-relapsing multiple sclerosis, with some patients lacking subtype annotation. Patient repertoires were compared against some twelve previously published healthy control repertoires from donors aged roughly 6 to 26 years. A subset of samples was prepared in parallel using single-end sample barcoding, then pooled and co-amplified after Illumina adapter ligation. What the work shows at the level of the full study, not this receptor alone: Roughly 5 TRBV segments, including TRBV5-6, TRBV5-1 and TRBV20-1, were significantly more frequent in patients than controls. Strong co-clustering of samples prepared in the same batch was shown by direct clustering with F measure, prompting a batch-effect correction. The multiple sclerosis patient group was slightly younger than the control group. Multiple sclerosis patients had significantly lower normalized Chao1 diversity than controls, a result that suggests substantial peripheral T-cell clonal expansion.

As for this clonotype: What this receptor recognizes is not known. The record has no base qualities; no much larger clone is one base away.

Library preparation employed PCR. Data came from an Illumina HiSeq 2500. Unique molecular identifiers were incorporated into TCR beta cDNA libraries to reduce PCR and sequencing biases. Roughly 500,000 cDNA molecules were obtained per 1 to 10 million input T cells, so each molecule approximated one T cell. The patient libraries were prepared and sequenced using the same protocol as the earlier healthy control dataset. Samples belonging to the same batch were prepared together, multiplexed and sequenced on a shared HiSeq lane. The original pipeline was this. MIGEC was used to process the raw barcoded reads, and molecular identifier groups with only a single read were discarded before consensus assembly and CDR3 extraction. VDJtools was used for post-analysis of the clonotype tables, with diversity normalized by down-sampling every dataset to the smallest sample size. Repertoire overlap clustering matched CDR3 amino acid but not nucleotide sequences to correct batch-related cross-sample contamination. TCRdb reworked the public reads: Q25 trimming with fastp, MiXCR clone assembly, productive beta chains retained. Entries are consolidated by CDR3 protein sequence, retaining the most common genes and DNA. The V and J calls come from TCRdb's annotation, not from the publication. This sample lists roughly 600,000 distinct CDR3 sequences; 44% were detected once. In total, the top ten clones hold over 1.5% of the sample.

According to the germline V gene (reference sequence), CDR1 reads DFQATT and CDR2 reads SNEGSKA. Trimming takes 3 bases from V and 7 bases from J, and the germline ends sit 13 bases apart. Spanning cysteine to phenylalanine, the CDR3 consists of 14 amino acids. CDR3 DNA is the only sequence kept; it has 42 bases, read in frame from the first base. TCR beta repertoires were profiled from peripheral blood of over 10 young patients with multiple sclerosis to demonstrate the VDJtools post-analysis software. Multiple sclerosis patients were children and adolescents aged roughly 6 to 16 years. The sample comprised blood. The sequence is built from TRBV20-1 and TRBJ1-6; TRBD1 is possibly the D segment (6 matching bases). The TCR was taken from a girl under 18 with multiple sclerosis. This receptor carries the CDR3 CSASSGVENSPLHF. The DNA reads TGCAGTGCTAGCTCAGGGGTTGAAAATTCACCCCTCCACTTT.